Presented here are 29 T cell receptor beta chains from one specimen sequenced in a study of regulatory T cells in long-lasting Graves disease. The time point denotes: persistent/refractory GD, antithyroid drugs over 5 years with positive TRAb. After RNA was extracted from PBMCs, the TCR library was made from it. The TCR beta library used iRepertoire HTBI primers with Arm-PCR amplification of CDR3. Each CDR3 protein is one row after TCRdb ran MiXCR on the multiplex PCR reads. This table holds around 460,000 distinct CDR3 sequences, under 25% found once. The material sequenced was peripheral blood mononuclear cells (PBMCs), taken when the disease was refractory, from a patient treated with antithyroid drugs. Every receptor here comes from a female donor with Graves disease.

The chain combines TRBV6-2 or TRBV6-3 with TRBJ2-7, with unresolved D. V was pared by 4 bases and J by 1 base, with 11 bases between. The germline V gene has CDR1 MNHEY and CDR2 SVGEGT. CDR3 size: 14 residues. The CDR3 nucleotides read TGTGCCAGCAGTTTAAACCTCGCTTCCTACGAGCAGTACTTC. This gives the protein CASSLNLASYEQYF.

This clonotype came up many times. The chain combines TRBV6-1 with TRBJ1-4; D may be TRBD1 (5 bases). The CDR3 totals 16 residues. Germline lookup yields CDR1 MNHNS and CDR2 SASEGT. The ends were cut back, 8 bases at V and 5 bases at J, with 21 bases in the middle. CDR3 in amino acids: CASHAARGGPNEKLFF. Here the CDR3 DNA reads TGTGCCAGCCACGCGGCAAGGGGAGGTCCCAATGAAAAACTGTTTTTT.

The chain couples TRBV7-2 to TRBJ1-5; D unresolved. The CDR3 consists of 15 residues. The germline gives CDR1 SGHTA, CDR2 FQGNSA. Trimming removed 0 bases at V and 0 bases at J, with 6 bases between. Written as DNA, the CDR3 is TGTGCCAGCAGCTTAGCAATGAGTAGCAATCAGCCCCAGCATTTT. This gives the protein CASSLAMSSNQPQHF.

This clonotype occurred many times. CDR3 loop: CATSDFGSVETQYF. The CDR3 DNA is TGTGCCACCAGTGATTTTGGTAGCGTAGAGACCCAGTACTTC. J is TRBJ2-5 and V is TRBV24-1; maybe TRBD2 (5 bases). The CDR3 consists of 14 residues. The V gene's germline CDR1 is KGHDR and CDR2 SFDVKD. The ends were cut back, 1 base at V and 4 bases at J, with 9 bases in the middle.

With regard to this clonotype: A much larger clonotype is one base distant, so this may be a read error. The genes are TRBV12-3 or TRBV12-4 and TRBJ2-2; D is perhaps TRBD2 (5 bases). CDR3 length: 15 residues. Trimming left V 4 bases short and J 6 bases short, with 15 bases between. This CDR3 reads CASSSVGLLAGELFF. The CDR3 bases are TGTGCCAGCAGTTCGGTCGGACTCCTCGCCGGGGAGCTGTTTTTT.

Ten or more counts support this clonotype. As DNA, the CDR3 is TGTGCCACCAGTGACCCCGACGGTGAAGCTTTCTTT. Residues: CATSDPDGEAFF. This chain connects TRBV24-1 to TRBJ1-1; no reliable D call. Germline lookup yields CDR1 KGHDR and CDR2 SFDVKD. The V end lost 4 bases, the J end lost 7 bases, and 9 bases lay between the germline ends. The CDR3 consists of 12 residues.

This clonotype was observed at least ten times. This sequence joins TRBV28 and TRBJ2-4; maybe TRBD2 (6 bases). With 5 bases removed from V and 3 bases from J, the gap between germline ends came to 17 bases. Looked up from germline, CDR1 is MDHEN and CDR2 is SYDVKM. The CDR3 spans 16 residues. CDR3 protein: CASSALRGGGKNIQYF. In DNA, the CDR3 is TGTGCCAGCAGTGCCTTAAGGGGAGGAGGCAAAAACATTCAGTACTTC.

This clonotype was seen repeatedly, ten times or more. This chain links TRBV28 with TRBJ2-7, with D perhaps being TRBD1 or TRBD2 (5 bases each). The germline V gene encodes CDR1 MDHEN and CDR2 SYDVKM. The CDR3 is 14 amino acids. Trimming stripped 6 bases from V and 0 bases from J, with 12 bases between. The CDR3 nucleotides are TGTGCCAGCAGGTCCGGGACGGTCTCCTACGAGCAGTACTTC. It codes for CASRSGTVSYEQYF.

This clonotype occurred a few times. CDR3: CASRTGGVEKLFF. CDR3 nucleotide sequence: TGTGCCAGCAGAACAGGGGGCGTAGAAAAACTGTTTTTT. The V gene is TRBV6-1, the J gene TRBJ1-4; TRBD1 matches 9 bases. V shed 6 bases and J 8 bases; nucleotides not matched to a gene: 4. This CDR3 is built from 13 residues. Germline CDR1 reads MNHNS; CDR2 reads SASEGT.

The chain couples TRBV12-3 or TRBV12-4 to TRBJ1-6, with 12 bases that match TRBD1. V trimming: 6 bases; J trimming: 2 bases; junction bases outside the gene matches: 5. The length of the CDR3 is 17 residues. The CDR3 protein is CASSRGQGAPYNSPLHF. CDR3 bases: TGTGCCAGCAGCCGGGGACAGGGGGCCCCCTATAATTCACCCCTCCACTTT.

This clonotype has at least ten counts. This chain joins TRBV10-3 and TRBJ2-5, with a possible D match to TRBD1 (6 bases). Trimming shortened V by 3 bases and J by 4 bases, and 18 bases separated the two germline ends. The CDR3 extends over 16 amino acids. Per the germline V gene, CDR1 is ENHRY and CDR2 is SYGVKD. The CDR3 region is CAISDPGLGAPETQYF. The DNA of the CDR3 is TGTGCCATCAGTGATCCCGGATTGGGGGCCCCAGAGACCCAGTACTTC.

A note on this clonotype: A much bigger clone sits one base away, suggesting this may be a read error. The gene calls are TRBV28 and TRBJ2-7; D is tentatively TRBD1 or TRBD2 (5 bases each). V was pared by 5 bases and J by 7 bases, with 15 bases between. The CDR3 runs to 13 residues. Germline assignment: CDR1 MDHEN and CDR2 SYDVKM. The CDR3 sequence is CASSPGTLREQYF. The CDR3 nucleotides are TGTGCCAGCAGTCCTGGGACCCTGCGGGAGCAGTACTTC.

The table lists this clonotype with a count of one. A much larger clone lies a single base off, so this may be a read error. The DNA of the CDR3 is TGTGCCAGCAGGCGCTGGACAGGGGGCACCGGGGAGCTGTTTTTT. Translating gives CASRRWTGGTGELFF. This chain uses TRBV28 with TRBJ2-2; 10 bases align to TRBD1. After removal of 6 bases from V and 4 bases from J, the junction contained 5 bases not matched to a gene. There are 15 residues in the CDR3. Germline V gives CDR1 MDHEN, CDR2 SYDVKM.

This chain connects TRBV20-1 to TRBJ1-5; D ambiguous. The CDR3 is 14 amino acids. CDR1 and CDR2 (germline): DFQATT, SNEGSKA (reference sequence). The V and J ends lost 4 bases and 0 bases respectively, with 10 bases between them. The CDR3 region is CSANKGNSNQPQHF. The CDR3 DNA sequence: TGCAGTGCTAACAAGGGAAATAGCAATCAGCCCCAGCATTTT.

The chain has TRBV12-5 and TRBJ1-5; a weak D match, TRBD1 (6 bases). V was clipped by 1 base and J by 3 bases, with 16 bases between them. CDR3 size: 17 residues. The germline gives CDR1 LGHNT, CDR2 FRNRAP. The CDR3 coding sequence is TGTGCTAGTGGTTTGGCTCTCCTGGGGGCCGACAATCAGCCCCAGCATTTT. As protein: CASGLALLGADNQPQHF.

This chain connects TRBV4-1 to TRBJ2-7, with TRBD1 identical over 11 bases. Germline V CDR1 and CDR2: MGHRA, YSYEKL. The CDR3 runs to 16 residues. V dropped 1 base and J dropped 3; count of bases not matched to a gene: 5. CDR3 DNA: TGCGCCAGCAGCCAAGGGGGACAGGGGGGCCTCTACGAGCAGTACTTC. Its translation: CASSQGGQGGLYEQYF.

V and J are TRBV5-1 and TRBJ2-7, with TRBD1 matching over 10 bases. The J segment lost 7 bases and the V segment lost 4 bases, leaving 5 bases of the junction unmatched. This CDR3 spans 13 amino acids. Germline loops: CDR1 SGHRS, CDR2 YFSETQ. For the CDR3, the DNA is TGCGCCAGCAGCGGGGACAGGGGCGGGGAGCAGTACTTC. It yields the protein CASSGDRGGEQYF.

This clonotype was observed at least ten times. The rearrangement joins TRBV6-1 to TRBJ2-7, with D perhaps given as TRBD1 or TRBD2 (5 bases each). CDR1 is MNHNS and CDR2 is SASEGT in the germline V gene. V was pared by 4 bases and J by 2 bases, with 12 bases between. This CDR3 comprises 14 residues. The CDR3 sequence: CASSAGTTPYEQYF. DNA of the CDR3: TGTGCCAGCAGTGCAGGGACGACACCCTACGAGCAGTACTTC.

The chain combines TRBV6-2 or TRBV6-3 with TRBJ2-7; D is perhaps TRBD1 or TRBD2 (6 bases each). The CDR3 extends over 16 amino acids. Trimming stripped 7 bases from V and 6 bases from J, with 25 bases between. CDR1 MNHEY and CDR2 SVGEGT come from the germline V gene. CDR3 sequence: CASKPAGGTSRREQYF. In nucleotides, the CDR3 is TGTGCCAGCAAACCCGCCGGGGGCACTTCACGGCGCGAGCAGTACTTC.

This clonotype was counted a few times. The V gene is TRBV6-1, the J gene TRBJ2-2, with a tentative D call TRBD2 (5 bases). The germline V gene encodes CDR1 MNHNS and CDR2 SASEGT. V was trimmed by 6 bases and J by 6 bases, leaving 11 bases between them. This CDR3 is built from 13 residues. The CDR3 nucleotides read TGTGCCAGCAGGCGGGCTGCGGCCGGGGAGCTGTTTTTT. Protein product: CASRRAAAGELFF.

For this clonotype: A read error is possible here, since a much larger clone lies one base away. CDR3 bases: TGTGCCAGCAGTCGACGATCAAGGGATACTGGAGCTTTCTTT. Translated: CASSRRSRDTGAFF. The chain employs TRBV28 and TRBJ1-1; D gene unclear. This CDR3 has 14 amino acids. Germline CDR1 MDHEN, CDR2 SYDVKM.

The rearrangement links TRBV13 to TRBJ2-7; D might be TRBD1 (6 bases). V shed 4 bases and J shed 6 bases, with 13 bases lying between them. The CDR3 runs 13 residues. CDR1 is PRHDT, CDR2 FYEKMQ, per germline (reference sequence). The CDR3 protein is CASSSELGGEQYF. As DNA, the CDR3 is TGTGCCAGCAGCTCGGAATTAGGGGGCGAGCAGTACTTC. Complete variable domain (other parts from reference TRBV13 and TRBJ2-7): AAGVIQSPRHLIKEKRETATLKCYPIPRHDTVYWYQQGPGQDPQFLISFYEKMQSDKGSIPDRFSAQQFSDYHSELNMSSLELGDSALYFCASSSELGGEQYFGPGTRLTVT.

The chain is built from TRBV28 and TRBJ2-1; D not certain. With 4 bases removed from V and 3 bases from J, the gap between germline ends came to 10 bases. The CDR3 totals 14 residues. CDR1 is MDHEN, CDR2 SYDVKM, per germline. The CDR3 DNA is TGTGCCAGCAGTTCCGGCTCGTACTACAATGAGCAGTTCTTC. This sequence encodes CASSSGSYYNEQFF. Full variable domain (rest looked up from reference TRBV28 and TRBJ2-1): DVKVTQSSRYLVKRTGEKVFLECVQDMDHENMFWYRQDPGLGLRLIYFSYDVKMKEKGDIPEGYSVSREKKERFSLILESASTNQTSMYLCASSSGSYYNEQFFGPGTRLTVL.

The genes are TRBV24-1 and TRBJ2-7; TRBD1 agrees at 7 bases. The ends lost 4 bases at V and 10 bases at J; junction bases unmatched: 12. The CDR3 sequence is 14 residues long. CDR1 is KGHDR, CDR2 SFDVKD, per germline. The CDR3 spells CATSDPRDRRGQYF. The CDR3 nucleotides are TGTGCCACCAGTGACCCCCGGGACAGAAGGGGTCAGTACTTC.

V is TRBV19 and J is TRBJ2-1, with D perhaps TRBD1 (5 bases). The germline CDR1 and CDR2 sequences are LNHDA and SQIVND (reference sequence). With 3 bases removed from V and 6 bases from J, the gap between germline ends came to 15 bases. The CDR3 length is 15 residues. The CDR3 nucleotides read TGTGCCAGTAGTATTCAGGCAGGGCGCTTCAATGAGCAGTTCTTC. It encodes CASSIQAGRFNEQFF.

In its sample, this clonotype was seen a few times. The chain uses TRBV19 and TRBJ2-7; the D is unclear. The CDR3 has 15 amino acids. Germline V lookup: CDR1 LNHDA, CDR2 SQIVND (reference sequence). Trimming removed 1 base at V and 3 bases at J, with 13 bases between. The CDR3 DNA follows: TGTGCCAGTAGTATAGGAAGGAGTAGTAACTACGAGCAGTACTTC. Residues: CASSIGRSSNYEQYF.

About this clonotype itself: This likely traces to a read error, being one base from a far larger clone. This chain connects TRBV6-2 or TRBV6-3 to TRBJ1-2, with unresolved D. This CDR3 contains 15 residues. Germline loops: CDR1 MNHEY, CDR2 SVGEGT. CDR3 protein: CASGLAAIGRYGHTF. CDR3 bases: TGTGCCAGCGGGCTGGCGGCGATCGGGAGGTATGGCCACACCTTC.

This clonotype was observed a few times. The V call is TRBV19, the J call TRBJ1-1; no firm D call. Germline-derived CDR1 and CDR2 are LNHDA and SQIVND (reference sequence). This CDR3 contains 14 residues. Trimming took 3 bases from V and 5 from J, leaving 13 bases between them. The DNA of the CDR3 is TGTGCCAGTAGTATCGGTCCAGCTTCAACTGAAGCTTTCTTT. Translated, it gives CASSIGPASTEAFF.

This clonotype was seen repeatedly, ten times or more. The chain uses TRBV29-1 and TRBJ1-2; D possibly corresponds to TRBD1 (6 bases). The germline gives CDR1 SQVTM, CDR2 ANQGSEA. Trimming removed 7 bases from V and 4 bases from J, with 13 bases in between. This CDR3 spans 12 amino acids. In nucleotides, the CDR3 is TGCAGCGCAGGGGACAATTCCTATGGCTACACCTTC. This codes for CSAGDNSYGYTF.